What follows are 9 T cell receptor beta chains derived from one specimen sequenced in a study of HIV-infected patients and healthy controls. TCRdb reprocessed the 5' RACE reads with MiXCR, giving one entry per CDR3 protein. This table has 60,000 to 70,000 distinct CDR3 sequences, 15% to 20% appearing once. Sequencing used CD4+ T cells from blood. All receptors come from a human donor in good health.

This clonotype was found a few times. The J gene is TRBJ2-1, the V gene TRBV20-1, with D unresolved. The V end was cut by 3 bases, the J end by 0 bases, with 9 bases between. The CDR3 has 14 amino acids. Germline-derived CDR1 and CDR2 are DFQATT and SNEGSKA (reference sequence). The CDR3 here is CSASRLVSYNEQFF. CDR3 bases: TGCAGTGCTAGTCGGCTCGTCTCCTACAATGAGCAGTTCTTC.

The chain joins TRBV11-1 to TRBJ2-3; TRBD2 agrees at 13 bases. Looked up from germline, CDR1 is SGHAT and CDR2 is FQDESV (reference sequence). Trimming removed 3 bases from V and 4 bases from J; junction bases left unmatched: 7. The CDR3 has 17 residues. CDR3 region: CASSFGGLAGEPDTQYF. CDR3 nucleotide sequence: TGTGCCAGCAGCTTCGGAGGACTAGCGGGAGAGCCAGATACGCAGTATTTT.

In regard to this clonotype: A junction boundary mismatches the germline segment, possibly from a read error. This chain connects TRBV20-1 to TRBJ1-5; unclear D gene. This CDR3 is 10 amino acids long. Germline lookup yields CDR1 DFQATT and CDR2 SNEGSKA (reference sequence). The DNA of the CDR3 is TGCAGTGCTGGAGATCAGCCCCAGCATTTT. The encoded protein is CSAGDQPQHF.

This clonotype showed up just a few times. The chain has TRBV5-1 and TRBJ1-4; D not certain. Trimming shortened V by 0 bases and J by 5 bases, and 8 bases separated the two germline ends. CDR1 is SGHRS and CDR2 is YFSETQ in the germline V gene. The CDR3 runs 14 residues. In DNA form, the CDR3 reads TGCGCCAGCAGCTTGGACCCAGTGAATGAAAAACTGTTTTTT. This sequence encodes CASSLDPVNEKLFF.

V usage is TRBV6-5 and J usage is TRBJ1-3; D not certain. The germline gives CDR1 MNHEY, CDR2 SVGAGI. The germline V and J ends were trimmed by 6 bases and 1 base, with 25 bases remaining between them. This CDR3 is built from 19 residues. The DNA for the CDR3 is TGTGCCAGCAGGATACTCTCGACTGGGTTGGGTTCTTCTGGAAACACCATATATTTT. It translates to CASRILSTGLGSSGNTIYF.

The V call is TRBV7-2, the J call TRBJ2-7, with D tentatively TRBD1 (5 bases). Germline V gene data show CDR1 as SGHTA and CDR2 as FQGNSA. The CDR3 extends over 14 amino acids. The V end lost 1 base, the J end lost 2 bases, and 9 bases lay between the germline ends. The CDR3: CASSLGGGTYEQYF. The DNA of the CDR3 is TGTGCCAGCAGCTTAGGGGGCGGAACCTACGAGCAGTACTTC.

The chain is built from TRBV18 and TRBJ1-3; no firm D call. The CDR3 runs 15 residues. Germline V gives CDR1 KGHSH, CDR2 LQKENI. V was trimmed by 4 bases and J by 1 base, leaving 11 bases between them. The CDR3 DNA follows: TGTGCCAGCTCACTCTCCAGATATTCTGGAAACACCATATATTTT. Translation: CASSLSRYSGNTIYF.

This clonotype was observed many times. V and J are TRBV27 and TRBJ1-1; 9 bases align to TRBD1. Unmatched junction bases numbered 9, after V lost 8 bases and J lost 8 bases. This CDR3 is 13 amino acids long. Per germline, CDR1 MNHEY and CDR2 SMNVEV (reference sequence). The CDR3 coding sequence is TGTGCCAGCCGCTTACAGGGGGCTATGGAAGCTTTCTTT. Its protein product is CASRLQGAMEAFF.

This clonotype has only a few counts. The chain combines TRBV12-3 or TRBV12-4 with TRBJ1-5, with TRBD1 matching over 9 bases. Losses at the gene ends were 4 bases for V and 5 bases for J; bases not matched to a gene: 9. The CDR3 runs to 16 residues. CDR3 sequence reads: CASSSTSGQGHQPQHF. For the CDR3, the DNA is TGTGCCAGCAGTTCTACGTCGGGACAGGGCCATCAGCCCCAGCATTTT.